The sequence of this TCR beta chain was determined in a study of T cell responses to AZD1222 COVID-19 vaccine. Study-level results: Nearly half of the spike-specific TCRs reportedly recognize variant regions that carry no mutations. Dominant at 160-218 and 743-854, vaccine-associated CD4 TCRs also spanned spike. Seropositivity was recorded at baseline in only five to seven AZD1222 recipients.

The CDR3 has 19 amino acids. Germline V CDR1 and CDR2: KGHSH, LQKENI. V dropped 1 base and J dropped 0 bases, with 21 bases sitting between them. TCRdb's table, derived via immunoSEQ multiplex PCR, lists solely in-frame clones and lacks some. Of about 160,000 clones listed, around 93% are singletons. Notes on this clone: Its antigen remains unidentified.

Second-dose timings of about 4 or about 12 weeks were pooled. The starting material was peripheral blood, obtained 28 days after the second AZD1222 dose. This TCR was recovered from an adult who received the AZD1222 COVID-19 vaccine. V and J are TRBV18 and TRBJ1-1; maybe TRBD1 (6 bases). The CDR3 is CASSPLRRQELSMNTEAFF. The CDR3, as DNA: TGTGCCAGCTCACCACTTAGGCGACAGGAGCTTTCCATGAACACTGAAGCTTTCTTT.